The T cell receptor beta chain under discussion was sequenced for a study of siplizumab effects on memory and regulatory T cells. Assay: immunoSEQ multiplex PCR; the TCRdb copy retains only in-frame clones and omits some. In the table there are more than 95,000 clones, over 85% of which are singletons. Germline V lookup: CDR1 LNHDA, CDR2 SQIVND (reference sequence). The CDR3 extends over 15 amino acids. The V gene lost 5 bases and the J gene lost 0 bases, with 10 bases spanning the gap. The TCR sequence derives from a human donor in good health. The J gene is TRBJ1-4, the V gene TRBV19; D ambiguous. Material for sequencing was Tregs sorted from blood. Here the CDR3 DNA reads TGTGCCAGTAGTCCCGGACCCTCAACTAATGAAAAACTGTTTTTT. This sequence encodes CASSPGPSTNEKLFF.